This TCR beta chain is from a study of T-cell memory formation after mild COVID-19. This clonotype was counted a few times. The CDR3 runs to 20 residues. CDR1 is SGHRS and CDR2 is YFSETQ in the germline V gene. V lost 2 bases and J lost 0; bases outside the gene matches: 12. TCRdb redid the calling of the 5' RACE reads with MiXCR, one entry per CDR3 protein. Of roughly 480,000 distinct CDR3 sequences listed, approximately 25% are singletons. The TCR originated in an adult woman who had mild COVID-19 (a few samples of this study predate the infection). Cell type and time point are not known. Sequences were obtained from PBMCs or a T cell subset sorted from them (not recorded which). The chain joins TRBV5-1 to TRBJ2-3; 13 nucleotides align to TRBD2. CDR3 region: CASSFKGLAGSLSSTDTQYF. The CDR3 bases are TGCGCCAGCAGCTTCAAGGGACTAGCGGGGTCCCTCTCTAGCACAGATACGCAGTATTTT.